The sequence of this T cell receptor beta chain was determined in a study of blood T cell repertoires in COVID-19. Across the whole study: The United States, Italy and Spain supplied acute and convalescent COVID-19 samples. PBMCs, B-cell-depleted T cells, or T cells provided the cDNA or gDNA that made up the material.

Seattle researchers signed up patients amid active infection and tracked them longitudinally. V was pared by 4 bases and J by 4 bases, with 8 bases of the junction left unmatched. CDR1 SGHRS and CDR2 YFSETQ come from the germline V gene. This CDR3 contains 16 residues. Original methodology: For nucleated cells, counts were estimated from reference gene primer amplification. The data were produced by immunoSEQ multiplex PCR, yet TCRdb's version contains in-frame clones alone and is incomplete. That table supplies the V and J calls and clone size; D and trimming were determined from the DNA. The repertoire holds more than 25,000 clones, with approximately 83% as singletons.

The sequencing sample was made of peripheral blood. The TCR sequence derives from an elderly woman with COVID-19, enrolled during active disease. V is TRBV5-1 and J is TRBJ2-1; 10 bases are a match to TRBD2. CDR3: CASSLPLLAGYNEQFF. The CDR3 bases are TGCGCCAGCAGCCTCCCTCTACTAGCGGGGTACAATGAGCAGTTCTTC. Looking up the rest from reference TRBV5-1 and TRBJ2-1 gives the full variable domain: KAGVTQTPRYLIKTRGQQVTLSCSPISGHRSVSWYQQTPGQGLQFLFEYFSETQRNKGNFPGRFSGRQFSNSRSEMNVSTLELGDSALYLCASSLPLLAGYNEQFFGPGTRLTVL.